This T cell receptor beta chain was recovered during a study of CD8 T cells in Susac syndrome. This clonotype was seen only once. With random hexamers, 0.5 to 1 ug RNA was reverse transcribed. Amplification of the TCR beta CDR3 was carried out by immunoSEQ multiplex PCR, which spanned a total of 54 Vbeta and 13 Jbeta segments. TCRdb passed the immunoSEQ multiplex PCR reads through MiXCR, listing each CDR3 protein once. The sample records roughly 180,000 distinct CDR3 sequences, 80% to 95% being singletons. This CDR3 spans 13 amino acids. V lost 5 bases and J lost 8; bases outside the gene matches: 5. The germline CDR1 and CDR2 sequences are SGHTA and FQGNSA.

This TCR came from a human donor with multiple sclerosis. The sequenced material came from CD4+ T cells from PBMCs. This chain uses TRBV7-2 with TRBJ1-5, with 8 bases identical to TRBD1. The chain's CDR3 is CASSRDRQEPQHF. The DNA for the CDR3 is TGTGCCAGCAGCAGGGACAGGCAAGAGCCCCAGCATTTT.